Shown below are 25 T cell receptor beta chains from a single sample sequenced in a study of CD8 T cells in Susac syndrome. RNA, at about 0.45 to 1 ug, was reverse transcribed with random hexamers. TCRdb ran MiXCR on the immunoSEQ multiplex PCR reads and lists one entry per CDR3 protein. The table records under 200,000 distinct CDR3 sequences, about 96% of them present only once. The sample taken for sequencing was CD4+ T cells from PBMCs. The receptors originated from a human donor with Susac syndrome.

The rearrangement uses TRBV2 and TRBJ2-2; TRBD1 might be the D (6 bases). V was trimmed by 3 bases and J by 6 bases, leaving 8 bases between them. This CDR3 comprises 13 residues. CDR1 is SNHLY and CDR2 is FYNNEI in the germline V gene. The CDR3 DNA is TGTGCCAGCAGTGACGGACAGCCCGGGGAGCTGTTTTTT. Translation gives CASSDGQPGELFF.

J is TRBJ2-2 and V is TRBV4-2; 9 nucleotides agree with TRBD1. The V gene end was trimmed by 3 bases and the J gene end by 6 bases; junction bases not matched to a gene: 5. The CDR3 extends over 15 amino acids. Germline CDR1 and CDR2: LGHNA and YNFKEQ. The CDR3 DNA reads as TGTGCCAGCAGCCAGCCGGGACAGGGCGCCGGGGAGCTGTTTTTT. Translating gives CASSQPGQGAGELFF.

V and J are TRBV9 and TRBJ2-4, with 7 bases aligning to TRBD2. Unmatched junction bases numbered 5, after V lost 0 bases and J lost 5 bases. Germline assignment: CDR1 SGDLS and CDR2 YYNGEE. There are 15 residues in the CDR3. The CDR3 spells CASSVGGTTENIQYF. CDR3 coding DNA: TGTGCCAGCAGCGTAGGGGGGACTACCGAAAACATTCAGTACTTC.

V is TRBV12-3 or TRBV12-4 and J is TRBJ2-1, with 8 nucleotides matching TRBD1. Losses at the gene ends were 5 bases for V and 0 bases for J; bases not matched to a gene: 3. This CDR3 comprises 15 residues. CDR3 in amino acids: CASSPTGVSYNEQFF. The CDR3 DNA reads TGTGCCAGCAGTCCGACAGGGGTCTCCTACAATGAGCAGTTCTTC.

This clonotype was counted between two and nine times. The rearrangement links TRBV3-1 to TRBJ1-5; D may be TRBD1 (5 bases). V was shortened by 1 base and J by 5 bases, with 6 bases between the two germline ends. The CDR3 spans 13 residues. Germline V gene lookup returns CDR1 LGHDT and CDR2 YNNKEL (reference sequence). CDR3 DNA sequence: TGTGCCAGCAGCCAAGGGGGGGATCAGCCCCAGCATTTT. It encodes CASSQGGDQPQHF.

The chain joins TRBV4-3 to TRBJ2-1, with TRBD2 matching 10 bases. Trimming removed 0 bases from V and 5 bases from J; junction bases left unmatched: 4. This CDR3 is 16 amino acids long. Germline CDR1 LGHNA, CDR2 YSLEER. In nucleotides, the CDR3 is TGCGCCAGCAGCCAAGATCAGACTAGCGGGCACAATGAGCAGTTCTTC. Translating it yields CASSQDQTSGHNEQFF.

This chain connects TRBV12-3 or TRBV12-4 to TRBJ2-1, with TRBD2 as a possible D gene (6 bases). The CDR3 length is 15 residues. Trimming cost V 6 bases and J 6 bases, with 18 bases left between them. The CDR3 loop is CASSTGTPAFNEQFF. The DNA of the CDR3 is TGTGCCAGCAGCACCGGGACTCCTGCTTTCAATGAGCAGTTCTTC.

V usage is TRBV5-4 and J usage is TRBJ2-5; 14 positions agree with TRBD2. The V gene end was trimmed by 4 bases and the J gene end by 4 bases; junction bases not matched to a gene: 6. Germline V lookup: CDR1 SGHNT, CDR2 YYREEE (reference sequence). The CDR3 runs to 16 residues. DNA for the CDR3: TGTGCCAGCAGCCCCAGACTAGCGGGGGGGCTAGAGACCCAGTACTTC. Translation: CASSPRLAGGLETQYF.

The chain is built from TRBV3-1 and TRBJ2-1; TRBD2 matches 10 bases. This CDR3 is built from 15 residues. Trimming cost V 5 bases and J 6 bases; bases outside gene matches: 7. The germline gives CDR1 LGHDT, CDR2 YNNKEL (reference sequence). DNA of the CDR3: TGTGCCAGCAGCTTTAGCGGGGGGCGGCCCAATGAGCAGTTCTTC. Its protein is CASSFSGGRPNEQFF.

This clonotype appeared once. The chain combines TRBV30 with TRBJ2-7; D possibly corresponds to TRBD1 (5 bases). CDR1 and CDR2 from the germline V gene are GTSNPN and SVGIG (reference sequence). This CDR3 spans 13 amino acids. Trimming took 5 bases from V and 0 from J, leaving 11 bases between them. The CDR3 spells CAWGQGLSYEQYF. In DNA, the CDR3 is TGTGCCTGGGGTCAGGGCCTCTCCTACGAGCAGTACTTC.

The V gene is TRBV6-5, the J gene TRBJ2-1; no definite D call. Germline V gives CDR1 MNHEY, CDR2 SVGAGI. V lost 3 bases and J 8 bases, leaving 8 bases between the germline ends. This CDR3 region has 12 residues. The CDR3 sequence is CASSYQGDEQFF. The CDR3, as DNA: TGTGCCAGCAGTTATCAAGGAGATGAGCAGTTCTTC.

V is TRBV5-6 and J is TRBJ2-1; TRBD2 is a possible D gene (6 bases). The V gene's germline CDR1 is SGHDT and CDR2 YYEEEE. The ends were cut back, 1 base at V and 6 bases at J, with 8 bases in the middle. CDR3 length equals 13 residues. The CDR3 region has the DNA TGTGCCAGCAGCTTGACTAGCCTCAATGAGCAGTTCTTC. Encoded protein: CASSLTSLNEQFF.

The V call is TRBV30, the J call TRBJ2-3; TRBD2 is a possible D gene (6 bases). Trimming pared 2 bases from V and 4 bases from J, leaving 10 bases between. This CDR3 has 13 residues. CDR1 is GTSNPN, CDR2 SVGIG, per germline (reference sequence). As DNA, the CDR3 is TGTGCCTGGAGTAGGAGGGAAGCAGATACGCAGTATTTT. Translated, it gives CAWSRREADTQYF.

J is TRBJ2-1 and V is TRBV29-1; D is unresolved. In germline, CDR1 is SQVTM, CDR2 ANQGSEA. The length of the CDR3 is 13 residues. V shed 7 bases and J shed 0 bases, with 10 bases lying between them. The CDR3 DNA follows: TGCAGCGGATCTAGTTACTCCTACAATGAGCAGTTCTTC. Its protein product is CSGSSYSYNEQFF.

The chain carries TRBV15 and TRBJ2-6; D call uncertain. This CDR3 is built from 15 residues. The V end was cut by 1 base, the J end by 2 bases, with 6 bases between. The germline CDR1 and CDR2 sequences are LNHNV and YYDKDF (reference sequence). The CDR3: CATSRAIAGANVLTF. Written as DNA, the CDR3 is TGTGCCACCAGCAGAGCAATCGCTGGGGCCAACGTCCTGACTTTC.

This sequence joins TRBV20-1 and TRBJ2-5; tentatively, D is TRBD2 (5 bases). V was pared by 0 bases and J by 4 bases, with 15 bases between. The germline V gene encodes CDR1 DFQATT and CDR2 SNEGSKA (reference sequence). The CDR3 runs to 15 residues. DNA for the CDR3: TGCAGTGCTAGAGATCCCGGGGTGAGAGGAGAGACCCAGTACTTC. Translated: CSARDPGVRGETQYF.

The chain joins TRBV6-5 to TRBJ2-5, with D possibly being TRBD1 (6 bases). The CDR3 runs 15 residues. CDR1 MNHEY and CDR2 SVGAGI come from the germline V gene. The V end lost 0 bases, the J end lost 2 bases, and 10 bases lay between the germline ends. In DNA form, the CDR3 reads TGTGCCAGCAGTTACTCCAGGGGACAACAAGAGACCCAGTACTTC. It is translated as CASSYSRGQQETQYF.

The genes are TRBV20-1 and TRBJ2-3; 12 bases line up with TRBD2. The CDR3 is 15 amino acids. The trim removed 3 bases at V and 5 bases at J, leaving 6 bases unmatched. CDR1 is DFQATT and CDR2 is SNEGSKA in the germline V gene (reference sequence). The CDR3 region is CSARGPGLAGDTQYF. As DNA, the CDR3 is TGCAGTGCTAGGGGCCCGGGACTAGCGGGAGATACGCAGTATTTT.

The V call is TRBV5-1, the J call TRBJ2-3, with 8 positions matching TRBD2. The CDR3 totals 17 residues. Germline V lookup: CDR1 SGHRS, CDR2 YFSETQ. Trimming at V came to 2 bases and at J to 2 bases, leaving 10 bases not matched to a gene. The CDR3 bases are TGCGCCAGCAGCTTTCATTCCGTCGGGAGGGCCACAGATACGCAGTATTTT. Translation gives CASSFHSVGRATDTQYF.

The CDR3 spells CATSDTRLAGGVKQFF. As DNA, the CDR3 is TGTGCCACCAGTGATACTCGACTAGCGGGAGGGGTCAAGCAGTTCTTC. The chain employs TRBV24-1 and TRBJ2-1; 14 bases match TRBD2. This CDR3 has 16 amino acids. V shed 3 bases, J shed 11 bases, and the junction held 8 bases outside the gene matches. CDR1 is KGHDR, CDR2 SFDVKD, per germline.

This clonotype was recorded once. The chain employs TRBV14 and TRBJ2-4, with D perhaps matching TRBD1 (5 bases). Germline CDR1 SGHDN, CDR2 FVKESK. Trimming cost V 4 bases and J 6 bases, with 13 bases left between them. The CDR3 has 14 amino acids. CDR3 region: CASSPQGTVNIQYF. In DNA form, the CDR3 reads TGTGCCAGCAGCCCCCAGGGTACGGTAAACATTCAGTACTTC.

This chain joins TRBV18 and TRBJ2-1; the match to TRBD1 covers 9 bases. The CDR3 runs 14 residues. V was clipped by 4 bases and J by 8 bases; unmatched bases: 6. CDR1 and CDR2 from the germline V gene are KGHSH and LQKENI. The CDR3 DNA reads TGTGCCAGCTCACGGGACAGGGTGTACGATGAGCAGTTCTTC. Translation: CASSRDRVYDEQFF.

The chain recombines TRBV10-3 with TRBJ1-5; unclear D gene. Germline CDR1 and CDR2: ENHRY and SYGVKD. Trimming took off 0 bases at V and 5 bases at J, with 8 bases between the two ends. The CDR3 extends over 14 amino acids. The CDR3, as DNA: TGTGCCATCAGTGAGTCAGGAAGAGATCAGCCCCAGCATTTT. Amino acid sequence: CAISESGRDQPQHF.

The chain employs TRBV3-1 and TRBJ2-5, with D possibly matching TRBD2 (6 bases). CDR1 LGHDT and CDR2 YNNKEL come from the germline V gene (reference sequence). The ends were cut back, 3 bases at V and 7 bases at J, with 15 bases in the middle. This CDR3 has 14 amino acids. This chain's CDR3 is CASSQTSDRGTQYF. The CDR3 region has the DNA TGTGCCAGCAGCCAGACTAGTGACCGAGGGACCCAGTACTTC.

The table lists this clonotype with a count of one. V is TRBV29-1 and J is TRBJ2-2; D assignment may be TRBD1 or TRBD2 (5 bases each). Germline assignment: CDR1 SQVTM and CDR2 ANQGSEA. The V gene lost 4 bases and the J gene lost 1 base, with 10 bases spanning the gap. This CDR3 is built from 14 residues. The CDR3 DNA reads TGCAGCGTTGGAGGGGCCGTGAACACCGGGGAGCTGTTTTTT. Translating gives CSVGGAVNTGELFF.